The clone carrying this T cell receptor beta chain has a single count. Its antigen remains unknown. Other DNA variants within this sample encode the same CDR3. The sample comes from a study of shared clonotypes between healthy human individuals. Whole-study results and caveats: The study found approximately 5% of naive CD4 clonotypes shared across several donors. Non-shared clonotypes had lower generation probabilities than those shared by all four donors.

Generated by immunoSEQ multiplex PCR, the TCRdb table keeps only in-frame clones and is missing some. There are roughly 1,600,000 clones in the sample; around 98.5% occur only once, and 0.3% to 0.45% lies in the top ten. Germline V CDR1 and CDR2: SGHRS, YFSETQ. This CDR3 region has 14 residues. Trimming removed 3 bases from V and 4 bases from J, with 11 bases in between. V gene TRBV5-1 combines with J gene TRBJ2-1; D is possibly TRBD2 (6 bases). The sequence was collected from a man in his thirties or forties in good health. The sequenced sample was naive CD4+ T cells sorted from blood. Subset defined: CD45RA+ positively selected. The CDR3 loop reads CASSYGGSYNEQFF. The CDR3 DNA sequence: TGCGCCAGCAGCTACGGGGGTTCATACAATGAGCAGTTCTTC.